A selection of T cell receptor beta chains follows, all from one sample in a study of T cells in narcolepsy. TCRdb's copy holds only in-frame clones and misses some; the assay was immunoSEQ multiplex PCR. The sample includes under 35,000 clones, roughly four fifths of them seen just once. The sample comprised CD45RA- memory CD4+ T cells from PBMCs. These receptor sequences come from a human donor with narcolepsy. Each CDR3 is given with its conserved first and last residue. The D gene is left open where the match is weak. Some rows mark clone size as missing; the rest say once, few, many or name a class of expanded clone.

v_call	clone_size	d_call	j_call	cdr3_nt	cdr3_aa
TRBV5-8	-	TRBD2	TRBJ2-7	TGTGCCAGCAGCTACTTCCCCCTAGCGGGGGTTAGCTCCTACGAGCAGTACTTC	CASSYFPLAGVSSYEQYF
TRBV7-9	-	TRBD1	TRBJ1-4	TGTGCCAGCAGCTTAGGGGATACAGGGGTAATTAATGAAAAACTGTTTTTT	CASSLGDTGVINEKLFF
TRBV28	-	-	TRBJ1-5	TGTGCCAGCAAAATCTCCCCGACAGGTTTAAGTCAGCCCCAGCATTTT	CASKISPTGLSQPQHF
TRBV4-3	-	TRBD2	TRBJ2-1	TGCGCCAGCAGCCAAGTGGGCGGGGGGGTGAATGAGCAGTTCTTC	CASSQVGGGVNEQFF
TRBV6-4	-	TRBD2	TRBJ2-2	TGTGCCAGCAGTGAACTGGCTAGCGGGGCCGGGGAGCTGTTTTTT	CASSELASGAGELFF
TRBV10-3	-	TRBD1	TRBJ2-7	TGTGCCATCAGTCGGGACAGAGGGGCAGGGGAGCAGTACTTC	CAISRDRGAGEQYF
TRBV5-1	-	TRBD1	TRBJ2-3	TGCGCCAGCAGCTTGACAGGGGGTAGAGCAGATACGCAGTATTTT	CASSLTGGRADTQYF
TRBV27	-	-	TRBJ2-7	TGTGCCAGCAGTTTCCAGGGCCCTAGCGAGCAGTACTTC	CASSFQGPSEQYF
TRBV19	few	TRBD1	TRBJ1-1	TGTGCCAGTACCAAATTCGGGACAGGGGAAATGGCTTTCTTT	CASTKFGTGEMAFF
TRBV6-1	-	TRBD1	TRBJ1-1	TGTGCCAGCACCCTAGACAGGGGGGGCACTGAAGCTTTCTTT	CASTLDRGGTEAFF
TRBV7-9	-	-	TRBJ1-5	TGTGCCAGCAGCTTAGGACTGAGCAATCAGCCCCAGCATTTT	CASSLGLSNQPQHF
TRBV14	-	-	TRBJ1-1	TGTGCCAGCAGCCTCCTGGAAGGGGGAGCTTTCTTT	CASSLLEGGAFF
TRBV2	once	TRBD2	TRBJ2-3	TGTGCCAGCAGTGACGGGGGGGCCCGGGCAGATACGCAGTATTTT	CASSDGGARADTQYF
TRBV19	-	TRBD1	TRBJ1-5	TGTGCCAGTAGTATAGACAGGGGGCGCAATCAGCCCCAGCATTTT	CASSIDRGRNQPQHF
TRBV6-4	-	-	TRBJ1-5	TGTGCCAGCAGTGACTCGCACGGAGCCAATCAGCCCCAGCATTTT	CASSDSHGANQPQHF
TRBV4-2	-	-	TRBJ2-1	TGTGCCAGCAGCCAATCCGGACAGCCCTACAATGAGCAGTTCTTC	CASSQSGQPYNEQFF
TRBV6-1	once	-	TRBJ2-7	TGTGCCAGCAGTAGGGCCTCCTCTTCCTACGAGCAGTACTTC	CASSRASSSYEQYF
TRBV28	-	-	TRBJ1-1	TGTGCCAGCAGTTTAAGAGGGTATGGGATCCTCAGGATGAACACTGAAGCTTTCTTT	CASSLRGYGILRMNTEAFF